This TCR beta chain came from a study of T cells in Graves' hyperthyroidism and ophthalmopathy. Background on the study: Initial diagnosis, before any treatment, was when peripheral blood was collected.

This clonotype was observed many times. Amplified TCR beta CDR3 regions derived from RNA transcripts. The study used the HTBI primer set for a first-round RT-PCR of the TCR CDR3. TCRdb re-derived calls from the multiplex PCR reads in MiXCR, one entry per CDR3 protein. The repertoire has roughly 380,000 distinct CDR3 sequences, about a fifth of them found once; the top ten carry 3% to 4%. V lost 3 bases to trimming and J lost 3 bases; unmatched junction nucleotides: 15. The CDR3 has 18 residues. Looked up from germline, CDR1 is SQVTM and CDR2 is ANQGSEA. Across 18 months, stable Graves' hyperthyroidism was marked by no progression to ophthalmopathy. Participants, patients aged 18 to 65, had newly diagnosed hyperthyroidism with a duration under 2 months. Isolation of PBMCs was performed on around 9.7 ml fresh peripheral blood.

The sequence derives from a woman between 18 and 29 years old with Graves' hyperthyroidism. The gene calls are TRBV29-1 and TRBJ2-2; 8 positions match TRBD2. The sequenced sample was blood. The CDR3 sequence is CSVDAPVLGGGYTGELFF. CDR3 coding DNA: TGCAGCGTTGACGCCCCCGTCCTCGGGGGGGGCTACACCGGGGAGCTGTTTTTT.